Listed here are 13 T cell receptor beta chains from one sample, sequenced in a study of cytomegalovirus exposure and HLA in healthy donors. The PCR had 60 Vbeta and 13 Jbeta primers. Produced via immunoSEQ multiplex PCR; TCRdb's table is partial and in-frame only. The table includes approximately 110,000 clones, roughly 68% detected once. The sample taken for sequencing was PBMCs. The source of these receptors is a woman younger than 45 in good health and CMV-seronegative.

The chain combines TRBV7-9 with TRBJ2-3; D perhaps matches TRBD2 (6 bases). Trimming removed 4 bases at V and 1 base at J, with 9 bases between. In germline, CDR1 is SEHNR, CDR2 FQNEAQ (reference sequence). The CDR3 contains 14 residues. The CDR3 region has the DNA TGTGCCAGCAGCTATGGAGGGCGCACAGATACGCAGTATTTT. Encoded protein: CASSYGGRTDTQYF.

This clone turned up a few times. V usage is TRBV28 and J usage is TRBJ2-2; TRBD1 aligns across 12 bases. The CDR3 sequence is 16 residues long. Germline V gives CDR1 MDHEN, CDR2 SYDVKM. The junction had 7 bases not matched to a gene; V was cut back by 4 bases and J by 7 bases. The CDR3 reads CASSSLGTGGLGELFF. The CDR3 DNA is TGTGCCAGCAGTTCACTAGGGACAGGGGGCCTCGGGGAGCTGTTTTTT.

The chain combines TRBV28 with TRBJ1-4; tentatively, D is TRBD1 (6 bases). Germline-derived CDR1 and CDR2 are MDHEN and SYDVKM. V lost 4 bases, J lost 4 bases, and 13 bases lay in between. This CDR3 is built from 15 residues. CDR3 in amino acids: CASSSSDSDNEKLFF. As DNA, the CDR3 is TGTGCCAGCAGTTCATCGGACAGCGATAATGAAAAACTGTTTTTT.

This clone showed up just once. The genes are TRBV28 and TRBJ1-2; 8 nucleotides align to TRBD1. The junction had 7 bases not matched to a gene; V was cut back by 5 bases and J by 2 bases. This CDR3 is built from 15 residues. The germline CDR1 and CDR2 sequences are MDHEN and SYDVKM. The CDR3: CASSVGQGVNYGYTF. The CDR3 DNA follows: TGTGCCAGCAGTGTTGGACAGGGCGTCAACTATGGCTACACCTTC.

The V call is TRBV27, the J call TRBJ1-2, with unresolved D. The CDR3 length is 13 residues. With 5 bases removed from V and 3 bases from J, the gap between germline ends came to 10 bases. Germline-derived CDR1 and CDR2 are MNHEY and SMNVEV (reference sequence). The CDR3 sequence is CASSPAIHYGYTF. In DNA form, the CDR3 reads TGTGCCAGCAGTCCTGCGATCCACTATGGCTACACCTTC.

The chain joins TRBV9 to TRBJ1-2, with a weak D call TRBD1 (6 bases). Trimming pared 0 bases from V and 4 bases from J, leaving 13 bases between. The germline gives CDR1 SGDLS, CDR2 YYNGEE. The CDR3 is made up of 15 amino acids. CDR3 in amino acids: CASSVDADSSYGYTF. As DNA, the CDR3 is TGTGCCAGCAGCGTAGATGCGGACAGCAGCTATGGCTACACCTTC.

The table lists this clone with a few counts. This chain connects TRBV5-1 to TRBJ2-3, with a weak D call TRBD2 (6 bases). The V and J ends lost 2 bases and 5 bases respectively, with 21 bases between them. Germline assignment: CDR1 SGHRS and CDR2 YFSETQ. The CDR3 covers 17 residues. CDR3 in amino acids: CASSFQGNGRARDTQYF. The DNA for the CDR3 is TGCGCCAGCAGCTTCCAGGGTAACGGGAGAGCGAGAGATACGCAGTATTTT. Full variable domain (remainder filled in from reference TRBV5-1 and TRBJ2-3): KAGVTQTPRYLIKTRGQQVTLSCSPISGHRSVSWYQQTPGQGLQFLFEYFSETQRNKGNFPGRFSGRQFSNSRSEMNVSTLELGDSALYLCASSFQGNGRARDTQYFGPGTRLTVL.

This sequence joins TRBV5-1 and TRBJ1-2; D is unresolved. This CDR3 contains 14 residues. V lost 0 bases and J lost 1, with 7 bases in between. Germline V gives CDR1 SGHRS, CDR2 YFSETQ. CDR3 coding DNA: TGCGCCAGCAGCTTGGGCGGAGATAACTATGGCTACACCTTC. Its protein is CASSLGGDNYGYTF.

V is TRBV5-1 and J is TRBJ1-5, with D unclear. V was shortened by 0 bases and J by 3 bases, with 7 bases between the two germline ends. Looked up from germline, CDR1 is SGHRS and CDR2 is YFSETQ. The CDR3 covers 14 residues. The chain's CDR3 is CASSLAGINQPQHF. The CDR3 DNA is TGCGCCAGCAGCTTGGCAGGTATCAATCAGCCCCAGCATTTT.

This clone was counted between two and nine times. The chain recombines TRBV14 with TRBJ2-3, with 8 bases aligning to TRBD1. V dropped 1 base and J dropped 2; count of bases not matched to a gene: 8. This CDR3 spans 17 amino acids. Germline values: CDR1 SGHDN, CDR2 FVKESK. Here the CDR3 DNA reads TGTGCCAGCAGCCAAGTGTGGACAGGGTTAATCACAGATACGCAGTATTTT. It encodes CASSQVWTGLITDTQYF.

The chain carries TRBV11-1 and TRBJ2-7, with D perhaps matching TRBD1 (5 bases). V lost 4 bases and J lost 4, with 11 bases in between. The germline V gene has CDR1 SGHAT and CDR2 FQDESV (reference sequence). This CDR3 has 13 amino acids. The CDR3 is CASSWGRRYEQYF. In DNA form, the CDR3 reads TGTGCCAGCAGCTGGGGCAGACGGTACGAGCAGTACTTC. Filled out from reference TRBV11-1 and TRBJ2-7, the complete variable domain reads EAEVAQSPRYKITEKSQAVAFWCDPISGHATLYWYRQILGQGPELLVQFQDESVVDDSQLPKDRFSAERLKGVDSTLKIQPAELGDSAMYLCASSWGRRYEQYFGPGTRLTVT.

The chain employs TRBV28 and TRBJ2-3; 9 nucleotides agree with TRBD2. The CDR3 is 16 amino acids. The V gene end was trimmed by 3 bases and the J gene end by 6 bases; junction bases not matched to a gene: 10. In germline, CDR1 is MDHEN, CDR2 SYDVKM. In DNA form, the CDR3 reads TGTGCCAGCAGTTTGTGGCTAGCGGGGATTCGGGATACGCAGTATTTT. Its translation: CASSLWLAGIRDTQYF.

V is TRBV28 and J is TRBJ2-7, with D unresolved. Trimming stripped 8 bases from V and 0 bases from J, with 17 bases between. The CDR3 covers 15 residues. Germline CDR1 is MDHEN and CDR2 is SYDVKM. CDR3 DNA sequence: TGTGCCAGCCGCGATGCCGGTCGCTACTCCTACGAGCAGTACTTC. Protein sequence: CASRDAGRYSYEQYF.